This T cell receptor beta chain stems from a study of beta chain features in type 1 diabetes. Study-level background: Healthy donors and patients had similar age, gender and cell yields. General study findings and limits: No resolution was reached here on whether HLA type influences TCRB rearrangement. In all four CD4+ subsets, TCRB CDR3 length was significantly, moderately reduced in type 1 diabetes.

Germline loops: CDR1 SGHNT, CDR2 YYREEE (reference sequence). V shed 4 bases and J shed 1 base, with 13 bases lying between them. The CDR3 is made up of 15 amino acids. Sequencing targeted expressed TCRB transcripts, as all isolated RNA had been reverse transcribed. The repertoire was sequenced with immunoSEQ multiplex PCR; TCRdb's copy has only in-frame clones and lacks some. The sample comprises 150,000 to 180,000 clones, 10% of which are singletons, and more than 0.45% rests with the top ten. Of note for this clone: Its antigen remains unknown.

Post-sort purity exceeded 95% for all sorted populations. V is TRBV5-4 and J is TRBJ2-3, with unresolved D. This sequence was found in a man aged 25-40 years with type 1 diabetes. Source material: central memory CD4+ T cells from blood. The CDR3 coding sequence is TGTGCCAGCAGCCAAGATGGTTCGGGCACAGATACGCAGTATTTT. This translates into CASSQDGSGTDTQYF.